Sequencing of this TCR beta chain was carried out in a study of control samples from healthy donors and cancer patients. Profiled with immunoSEQ multiplex PCR; TCRdb holds only in-frame clones, not every one. The data contain some 150,000 clones, about 90% of them singletons. The CDR3 extends over 17 amino acids. In germline, CDR1 is MDHEN, CDR2 SYDVKM. V was clipped by 5 bases and J by 1 base, with 18 bases between them. The sample taken for sequencing was blood. This TCR was recovered from a man younger than 35 in good health. The rearrangement uses TRBV28 and TRBJ1-5, with D perhaps TRBD1 (6 bases). CDR3 nucleotides: TGTGCCAGCAGTCGGAACAGGGAGGTACCGAGCAATCAGCCCCAGCATTTT. It yields the protein CASSRNREVPSNQPQHF.